The count of the clone carrying this T cell receptor (beta chain) is one. Its antigen is still unknown. The CDR3 runs to 15 residues. V dropped 5 bases and J dropped 3 bases, with 17 bases sitting between them. From germline, CDR1 is SGHVS and CDR2 FQNEAQ. The source of the sample is a study of shared clonotypes between healthy human individuals. Points from the study as a whole: Incomplete sequencing of sorted subsets was indicated by rarefaction despite large depth. Among four donors, roughly 5% of naive CD4 clonotypes were found in common.

Generated by immunoSEQ multiplex PCR, the TCRdb table keeps only in-frame clones and is missing some. The table includes millions of clones, over 85% detected once. Sequencing was done on a sample of naive CD4+ T cells from PBMCs. Subset defined: CD45RA+ positively selected. The source of this sequence is a man younger than 30 in good health. Some clones in this sample may be carry-over from other donors' samples. V is TRBV7-8 and J is TRBJ2-7, with TRBD2 as a possible D gene (6 bases). The CDR3 DNA reads TGTGCCAGCAGCAAACGGGACTCCGACTTCTACGAGCAGTACTTC. As protein: CASSKRDSDFYEQYF.